The 31 T cell receptor beta chains in this list originate from one sample, sequenced in a study of OX40 agonist ivuxolimab in advanced cancers. Libraries were prepared by immunoSEQ multiplex PCR; TCRdb keeps only in-frame clonotypes and omits some of them. The table lists 52,000 or so clones, about 93% of them singletons. The sample in question was CD4+ or CD8+ T cells sorted from blood, obtained in a trial of the OX40 agonist ivuxolimab. The receptors were gathered from an adult with an advanced solid tumor such as melanoma, head and neck, liver or kidney cancer.

This chain uses TRBV6-6 with TRBJ2-2; a possible D gene is TRBD1 (8 bases). The germline CDR1 and CDR2 sequences are MNHNY and SVGAGI (reference sequence). This CDR3 spans 14 amino acids. The V end lost 5 bases, the J end lost 7 bases, and 14 bases lay between the germline ends. CDR3 coding DNA: TGTGCCAGCAGTACAGGGGGGGTTGACGGGGAGCTGTTTTTT. Translating gives CASSTGGVDGELFF.

The V and J genes are TRBV7-9 and TRBJ1-4, with TRBD1 matching over 7 bases. Germline V CDR1 and CDR2: SEHNR, FQNEAQ (reference sequence). The J segment lost 15 bases and the V segment lost 3 bases, leaving 22 bases of the junction unmatched. The CDR3 is made up of 17 amino acids. The CDR3 loop is CASSFAPGDRSEGLVFF. The CDR3, as DNA: TGTGCCAGCAGCTTTGCCCCCGGGGACAGATCCGAGGGATTGGTGTTTTTT.

The DNA for the CDR3 is TGTGCCTGGAGTGTATGGGCGGATGAGCAGTTCTTC. Its protein is CAWSVWADEQFF. The V and J genes are TRBV30 and TRBJ2-1, with unresolved D. Trimming pared 0 bases from V and 8 bases from J, leaving 8 bases between. The CDR3 spans 12 residues. The germline CDR1 and CDR2 sequences are GTSNPN and SVGIG (reference sequence).

The chain uses TRBV18 and TRBJ2-7; D is undetermined. V lost 4 bases to trimming and J lost 4 bases, with 14 bases between them. CDR1 is KGHSH and CDR2 is LQKENI in the germline V gene. This CDR3 contains 14 residues. This chain's CDR3 is CASSHPTASYEQYF. As DNA, the CDR3 is TGTGCCAGCTCACACCCAACAGCATCTTACGAGCAGTACTTC.

The chain has TRBV29-1 and TRBJ2-4; D is ambiguous. The germline V and J ends were trimmed by 6 bases and 9 bases, with 18 bases remaining between them. This CDR3 is 13 amino acids long. Germline V gene data show CDR1 as SQVTM and CDR2 as ANQGSEA. The CDR3 DNA reads TGCAGCGTCTTGGACCCCGGATTGTCCATTCAGTACTTC. The encoded protein is CSVLDPGLSIQYF.

The rearrangement uses TRBV15 and TRBJ2-3; weak D call: TRBD1 (6 bases). The CDR3 runs to 15 residues. The germline V gene has CDR1 LNHNV and CDR2 YYDKDF (reference sequence). V was trimmed by 8 bases and J by 4 bases, leaving 19 bases between them. The CDR3 coding sequence is TGTGCCACCGAGAGGGGCCAGGGGATATCAGATACGCAGTATTTT. It encodes CATERGQGISDTQYF. The entire variable domain, with the rest obtained from reference TRBV15 and TRBJ2-3, is as follows: DAMVIQNPRYQVTQFGKPVTLSCSQTLNHNVMYWYQQKSSQAPKLLFHYYDKDFNNEADTPDNFQSRRPNTSFCFLDIRSPGLGDTAMYLCATERGQGISDTQYFGPGTRLTVL.

Comment on this clone: The sample holds other DNA sequences that translate to the same CDR3. The genes are TRBV11-2 and TRBJ1-2; perhaps TRBD1 as D (5 bases). The germline V gene encodes CDR1 SGHAT and CDR2 FQNNGV. V gave up 3 bases and J gave up 5 bases, with 10 bases separating them. This CDR3 spans 13 amino acids. CDR3 sequence reads: CASSLGGGYGYTF. CDR3 DNA sequence: TGTGCCAGCAGCTTGGGGGGTGGGTATGGCTACACCTTC.

The chain couples TRBV28 to TRBJ1-5, with 7 bases lining up with TRBD1. V gave up 6 bases and J gave up 6 bases; unmatched junction bases: 17. This CDR3 is built from 17 residues. CDR1 is MDHEN, CDR2 SYDVKM, per germline. CDR3 in DNA: TGTGCCAGCAGGACCCTCTCCGGGACAGCCTCGGTTCAGCCCCAGCATTTT. Protein: CASRTLSGTASVQPQHF.

This chain uses TRBV27 with TRBJ2-2; 11 bases fit TRBD2. The length of the CDR3 is 20 residues. The germline CDR1 and CDR2 sequences are MNHEY and SMNVEV (reference sequence). The J segment lost 2 bases and the V segment lost 5 bases, leaving 16 bases of the junction unmatched. Here the CDR3 reads CASSPSVYPGTSGNTGELFF. CDR3 coding DNA: TGTGCCAGCAGTCCCAGTGTGTACCCCGGGACTAGCGGAAACACCGGGGAGCTGTTTTTT.

The genes are TRBV27 and TRBJ1-1, with a weak D call TRBD1 (6 bases). The ends were cut back, 4 bases at V and 6 bases at J, with 18 bases in the middle. Germline values: CDR1 MNHEY, CDR2 SMNVEV (reference sequence). This CDR3 spans 15 amino acids. The CDR3 DNA reads TGTGCCAGCAGTTCCCCGCATAGGGGGTATCCTGAAGCTTTCTTT. Protein sequence: CASSSPHRGYPEAFF.

The genes are TRBV7-9 and TRBJ2-7; 9 bases match TRBD1. This CDR3 has 15 amino acids. The germline V gene encodes CDR1 SEHNR and CDR2 FQNEAQ (reference sequence). The ends lost 1 base at V and 6 bases at J; junction bases unmatched: 7. For the CDR3, the DNA is TGTGCCAGCAGCTTAGAGGGACAGGGCTGGGGCGAGCAGTACTTC. It encodes CASSLEGQGWGEQYF.

Here the CDR3 DNA reads TGCAGCGTTGAAGGGGAGGGGGCGGATGAAAAACTGTTTTTT. Residues: CSVEGEGADEKLFF. The chain links TRBV29-1 to TRBJ1-4; 7 nucleotides line up with TRBD1. The germline CDR1 and CDR2 sequences are SQVTM and ANQGSEA. The CDR3 loop spans 14 amino acids. The junction had 5 bases not matched to a gene; V was cut back by 1 base and J by 6 bases.

This chain joins TRBV19 and TRBJ1-5; 7 nucleotides agree with TRBD1. V trimming: 6 bases; J trimming: 2 bases; junction bases outside the gene matches: 10. Germline CDR1 and CDR2: LNHDA and SQIVND (reference sequence). The CDR3 extends over 16 amino acids. In nucleotides, the CDR3 is TGTGCCAGTAGGTTCGTGACAGGGATGGGCAATCAGCCCCAGCATTTT. Protein product: CASRFVTGMGNQPQHF.

V gene TRBV4-1 combines with J gene TRBJ1-5; D remains ambiguous. The V end lost 1 base, the J end lost 2 bases, and 6 bases lay between the germline ends. From germline, CDR1 is MGHRA and CDR2 YSYEKL. The CDR3 is made up of 14 amino acids. CDR3 sequence reads: CASSQGNGNQPQHF. The CDR3 coding sequence is TGCGCCAGCAGCCAAGGAAATGGCAATCAGCCCCAGCATTTT.

The chain employs TRBV11-2 and TRBJ2-3; 9 bases fit TRBD2. Germline values: CDR1 SGHAT, CDR2 FQNNGV. This CDR3 has 12 amino acids. The CDR3 DNA follows: TGTGCATCGGAGCGGGAGGACGATACGCAGTATTTT. This sequence encodes CASEREDDTQYF.

This clone has just one count. The chain recombines TRBV4-3 with TRBJ2-3; the D gene is possibly TRBD2 (7 bases). The ends were cut back, 0 bases at V and 9 bases at J, with 16 bases in the middle. This CDR3 has 15 residues. Germline assignment: CDR1 LGHNA and CDR2 YSLEER. The CDR3: CASSQDEGEGRTQYF. In DNA, the CDR3 is TGCGCCAGCAGCCAAGATGAGGGGGAGGGGCGCACGCAGTATTTT.

The rearrangement links TRBV5-6 to TRBJ1-2, with D possibly TRBD1 on 6 matching bases. Germline V gives CDR1 SGHDT, CDR2 YYEEEE. Trimming pared 4 bases from V and 4 bases from J, leaving 14 bases between. CDR3 length: 14 residues. CDR3 protein: CASSARPDSYGYTF. The CDR3 DNA sequence: TGTGCCAGCAGCGCGCGGCCGGACAGCTATGGCTACACCTTC.

The rearrangement uses TRBV28 and TRBJ2-1; TRBD2 is a possible D gene (5 bases). Looked up from germline, CDR1 is MDHEN and CDR2 is SYDVKM. The CDR3 is 13 amino acids. Deletions cut 7 bases from V and 6 bases from J, with 13 bases between. The CDR3: CASTPIRGNEQFF. The CDR3 DNA sequence: TGTGCCAGCACGCCAATTCGGGGCAATGAGCAGTTCTTC. Full variable domain (outside the CDR3, taken from reference TRBV28 and TRBJ2-1): DVKVTQSSRYLVKRTGEKVFLECVQDMDHENMFWYRQDPGLGLRLIYFSYDVKMKEKGDIPEGYSVSREKKERFSLILESASTNQTSMYLCASTPIRGNEQFFGPGTRLTVL.

The V and J genes are TRBV5-4 and TRBJ1-1, with 9 nucleotides matching TRBD1. Germline V gives CDR1 SGHNT, CDR2 YYREEE (reference sequence). The CDR3 loop spans 15 amino acids. Trimming at V came to 4 bases and at J to 3 bases, leaving 7 bases not matched to a gene. This CDR3 reads CASSDMGQGYTEAFF. The DNA for the CDR3 is TGTGCCAGCAGCGACATGGGACAGGGTTACACTGAAGCTTTCTTT.

The V call is TRBV5-1, the J call TRBJ2-7, with D perhaps matching TRBD1 or TRBD2 (6 bases each). Germline V gene lookup returns CDR1 SGHRS and CDR2 YFSETQ. The CDR3 has 14 residues. Deletions cut 2 bases from V and 1 base from J, with 10 bases between. The CDR3 is CASSFGGLSYEQYF. Written as DNA, the CDR3 is TGCGCCAGCAGCTTTGGGGGGCTTTCCTACGAGCAGTACTTC.

The CDR3 region is CASSLRDRAYNEQFF. The CDR3 nucleotides are TGTGCCAGCAGTTTAAGGGACAGGGCTTACAATGAGCAGTTCTTC. The chain has TRBV28 and TRBJ2-1; 9 bases match TRBD1. CDR1 is MDHEN, CDR2 SYDVKM, per germline. This CDR3 is built from 15 residues. The ends lost 2 bases at V and 4 bases at J; junction bases unmatched: 3.

This clone has just one count. The rearrangement joins TRBV15 to TRBJ1-3; D ambiguous. V dropped 5 bases and J dropped 8 bases, with 22 bases sitting between them. Germline assignment: CDR1 LNHNV and CDR2 YYDKDF (reference sequence). The CDR3 is 16 residues long. The CDR3 region is CATSQYFAAEGHTIYF. CDR3 coding DNA: TGTGCCACCAGCCAGTACTTCGCGGCGGAAGGCCACACCATATATTTT. Full variable domain (missing parts from reference TRBV15 and TRBJ1-3): DAMVIQNPRYQVTQFGKPVTLSCSQTLNHNVMYWYQQKSSQAPKLLFHYYDKDFNNEADTPDNFQSRRPNTSFCFLDIRSPGLGDTAMYLCATSQYFAAEGHTIYFGEGSWLTVV.

The chain uses TRBV5-5 and TRBJ1-5, with a possible D match to TRBD1 (5 bases). Trimming stripped 4 bases from V and 5 bases from J, with 22 bases between. The CDR3 sequence is 17 residues long. CDR1 is SGHKS and CDR2 is YYEKEE in the germline V gene (reference sequence). In nucleotides, the CDR3 is TGTGCCAGCAGCGTCCCAATTATGAAGGGGTTTGATCAGCCCCAGCATTTT. The encoded protein is CASSVPIMKGFDQPQHF. The whole variable domain, remainder taken from reference TRBV5-5 and TRBJ1-5, is DAGVTQSPTHLIKTRGQQVTLRCSPISGHKSVSWYQQVLGQGPQFIFQYYEKEERGRGNFPDRFSARQFPNYSSELNVNALLLGDSALYLCASSVPIMKGFDQPQHFGDGTRLSIL.

This clone occurred many times. Other nucleotide sequences in the sample specify the same CDR3. The rearrangement joins TRBV29-1 to TRBJ1-2, with D perhaps matching TRBD1 (6 bases). Trimming stripped 6 bases from V and 7 bases from J, with 15 bases between. The CDR3 covers 12 residues. CDR1 is SQVTM, CDR2 ANQGSEA, per germline. CDR3 sequence: CSVKDRRGGYTF. The DNA of the CDR3 is TGCAGCGTGAAAGACAGGCGGGGTGGCTACACCTTC.

The chain is built from TRBV5-6 and TRBJ1-5; 8 positions agree with TRBD1. Germline loops: CDR1 SGHDT, CDR2 YYEEEE. Unmatched junction bases numbered 4, after V lost 2 bases and J lost 6 bases. The CDR3 extends over 14 amino acids. The CDR3 protein is CASSLGQGFQPQHF. The CDR3 DNA is TGTGCCAGCAGCTTAGGACAGGGTTTTCAGCCCCAGCATTTT.

The chain is built from TRBV7-2 and TRBJ2-7; no reliable D call. The CDR3 covers 14 residues. V lost 5 bases to trimming and J lost 7 bases, with 18 bases between them. Germline loops: CDR1 SGHTA, CDR2 FQGNSA. CDR3 residues: CASSTPERLGEQYF. The CDR3 bases are TGTGCCAGCAGCACCCCGGAACGTCTTGGGGAGCAGTACTTC.

The V call is TRBV7-9, the J call TRBJ1-1; 7 bases are shared with TRBD1. CDR1 and CDR2 (germline): SEHNR, FQNEAQ (reference sequence). This CDR3 comprises 16 residues. V gave up 5 bases and J gave up 5 bases; unmatched junction bases: 14. This CDR3 is CASSPVGTEDGTEAFF. CDR3 sequence (DNA): TGTGCCAGCAGCCCGGTCGGGACAGAGGACGGGACTGAAGCTTTCTTT.

This rearrangement joins TRBV11-2 to TRBJ2-3; 8 bases agree with TRBD2. After removal of 6 bases from V and 4 bases from J, the junction contained 15 bases not matched to a gene. This CDR3 spans 17 amino acids. Germline loops: CDR1 SGHAT, CDR2 FQNNGV. The CDR3, as DNA: TGTGCCAGCAGTCCCACTACCGGACTAGCCGGTGCAGATACGCAGTATTTT. Translating gives CASSPTTGLAGADTQYF.

Comment on this clone: The same CDR3 also results from other DNA sequences found in this sample. The chain is built from TRBV2 and TRBJ1-2, with D unclear. The germline V gene has CDR1 SNHLY and CDR2 FYNNEI. The CDR3 is 14 amino acids. CDR3 sequence: CGMRKSLRMNGYTF. CDR3 coding DNA: TGTGGCATGAGGAAGAGCTTAAGGATGAATGGCTACACCTTC.

This sequence joins TRBV25-1 and TRBJ2-2; possibly TRBD1 for D (6 bases). Looked up from germline, CDR1 is MGHDK and CDR2 is SYGVNS. V was pared by 7 bases and J by 1 base, with 10 bases between. The CDR3 runs to 14 residues. CDR3 amino acids: CASNKGENTGELFF. The CDR3 DNA sequence: TGTGCCAGCAATAAGGGGGAGAACACCGGGGAGCTGTTTTTT.

The J gene is TRBJ2-7, the V gene TRBV13; D uncertain. Germline CDR1 reads PRHDT; CDR2 reads FYEKMQ (reference sequence). The CDR3 runs to 14 residues. V lost 5 bases and J 2 bases, leaving 13 bases between the germline ends. CDR3 bases: TGTGCCAGCAGCCCGAACGCGCGGACCTACGAGCAGTACTTC. Translation gives CASSPNARTYEQYF.